A selection of T cell receptor beta chains follows, all from one sample in a study of blood T cell repertoires in COVID-19. Sequenced by immunoSEQ multiplex PCR; TCRdb stores in-frame clones only, minus some. Of 170,000 or so clones listed, roughly 88% are singletons. The sample consisted of peripheral blood. Receptors originate from a woman aged 55-75 years with acute or convalescent COVID-19. Both conserved end residues are part of each CDR3. D genes are given only for firm matches. Clone size is shown for a subset of rows, as once, few, many or a class of expanded clone.

TRBD1	TRBV5-1	13	-	TRBJ1-2	TGCGCCAGCAGCTTAACAGGGGGCGCGGGCTACACCTTC	CASSLTGGAGYTF
-	TRBV27	16	-	TRBJ2-3	TGTGCCAGCAGTTCTCGGACTCTGCATCTCACAGATACGCAGTATTTT	CASSSRTLHLTDTQYF
TRBD1	TRBV19	15	-	TRBJ1-3	TGTGCCAGTACCGACAGGGGGAGCTCTGGAAACACCATATATTTT	CASTDRGSSGNTIYF
-	TRBV21-1	18	-	TRBJ2-3	TGTGCCAGCAGCAAAAGGGGCCGGGACAGGGGCGTCGCAGATACGCAGTATTTT	CASSKRGRDRGVADTQYF
-	TRBV19	13	few	TRBJ2-2	TGTGCCAGTAGTATCGCCGGGGCCGGGGAGCTGTTTTTT	CASSIAGAGELFF
-	TRBV19	12	-	TRBJ1-5	TGTGCCAGTAGGGACACCTATCAGCCCCAGCATTTT	CASRDTYQPQHF
-	TRBV28	15	-	TRBJ2-3	TGTGCCAGCAGTTCCCCTCGCGGGGTCCCAGATACGCAGTATTTT	CASSSPRGVPDTQYF
-	TRBV7-2	15	few	TRBJ1-6	TGTGCCAGCAGCTTAGAGGGCAGGGGAAATTCACCCCTCCACTTT	CASSLEGRGNSPLHF
-	TRBV27	15	-	TRBJ1-1	TGTGCCAGCAGTCTCACCAGGGGTGCGAACACTGAAGCTTTCTTT	CASSLTRGANTEAFF
TRBD1	TRBV5-1	13	-	TRBJ1-1	TGCGCCAGCAGCTTGGGGGGACAGGGCGAAGCTTTCTTT	CASSLGGQGEAFF
-	TRBV6-5	14	-	TRBJ1-1	TGTGCCAGCACCGCGCATTCTGGGAACACTGAAGCTTTCTTT	CASTAHSGNTEAFF
TRBD1	TRBV6-5	15	once	TRBJ1-5	TGTGCCAGCAGTTTGGGACAGGGACGGAATCAGCCCCAGCATTTT	CASSLGQGRNQPQHF
-	TRBV6-1	15	-	TRBJ2-3	TGTGCCAGCAGTGACCTAGTTACTAGCACAGATACGCAGTATTTT	CASSDLVTSTDTQYF
TRBD1	TRBV4-2	16	-	TRBJ2-7	TGTGCCAGCAGCCACCCAGGACAGGGGGCGAGGTACGAGCAGTACTTC	CASSHPGQGARYEQYF
TRBD1	TRBV7-2	15	-	TRBJ1-5	TGTGCCAGCAGCTTTACGACAGGGTTAGGGCAGCCCCAGCATTTT	CASSFTTGLGQPQHF
TRBD2	TRBV4-3	17	few	TRBJ2-3	TGCGCCAGCAGCCAAGACCTTGGACTAGCGGGCTCAGATACGCAGTATTTT	CASSQDLGLAGSDTQYF
TRBD2	TRBV6-4	17	-	TRBJ2-2	TGTGCCAGCAGTGACTCTCAGCGGGGGGGCCGGTCGGTGGAGCTGTTTTTT	CASSDSQRGGRSVELFF
-	TRBV6-6	14	once	TRBJ2-5	TGTGCCAGCAGTTCGACTAACCCGTGGGAGACCCAGTACTTC	CASSSTNPWETQYF
-	TRBV6-2/TRBV6-3	15	once	TRBJ2-3	TGTGCCAGCAGTTCAACAGGGATCAGCACAGATACGCAGTATTTT	CASSSTGISTDTQYF
-	TRBV9	15	-	TRBJ1-2	TGTGCCAGCAGCGTAGGAGGTCGGCAGGGAATTGGCTACACCTTC	CASSVGGRQGIGYTF
TRBD1	TRBV9	16	-	TRBJ1-3	TGTGCCAGCAGCGGGGGACAGGGAACCCCCGGAAACACCATATATTTT	CASSGGQGTPGNTIYF
TRBD1	TRBV15	14	-	TRBJ1-3	TGTGCCACCAGCAGTTGGGGACAGGGAAACACCATATATTTT	CATSSWGQGNTIYF
-	TRBV3-1/TRBV3-2	15	-	TRBJ1-5	TGTGCCAGCAGCCAACGAGCAGGGTCGGGTCAGCCCCAGCATTTT	CASSQRAGSGQPQHF
-	TRBV4-2	15	-	TRBJ1-3	TGTGCCAGCAGCCAAGATCTGGCAGGCGGAAACACCATATATTTT	CASSQDLAGGNTIYF
TRBD1	TRBV6-2/TRBV6-3	14	-	TRBJ1-2	TGTGCCAGCAGTTACTTGACAGGGAATCGGGGCTACACCTTC	CASSYLTGNRGYTF